A selection of T cell receptor beta chains follows, all from one sample in a study of low-dose radiotherapy and immunotherapy resistance in tumors. TCRdb analysed the reads with MiXCR anew, one entry per CDR3 protein. The top ten clones hold just over 5.5% of a sample with about 60,000 distinct CDR3 sequences, about 25% of them seen once. Here the sequenced sample was PBMCs, taken before treatment. These receptors were taken from a male donor with prostate cancer. The CDR3 runs from the conserved cysteine through the conserved F or W. A D gene is named only where the DNA matches it firmly. A row's size may be missing; if present it is once, few, many or a size class.

clone_size: many
d_call: NA
cdr3_length: 14
v_call: TRBV20-1
j_call: TRBJ2-7
cdr3_nt: TGCAGTGCTAGAGATATCCGGGGCGGGTACGAGCAGTACTTC
cdr3_aa: CSARDIRGGYEQYF

clone_size: few
d_call: TRBD1
cdr3_length: 14
v_call: TRBV6-2/TRBV6-3
j_call: TRBJ2-7
cdr3_nt: TGTGCCAGCAGCTCCGGGACAGCCCTCTCCGAGCAGTACTTC
cdr3_aa: CASSSGTALSEQYF

clone_size: NA
d_call: TRBD2
cdr3_length: 15
v_call: TRBV7-9
j_call: TRBJ2-1
cdr3_nt: TGTGCCAGCAGCTCGCGACTAGCGGGAGTCGGTGAGCAGTTCTTC
cdr3_aa: CASSSRLAGVGEQFF

clone_size: many
d_call: NA
cdr3_length: 17
v_call: TRBV5-3
j_call: TRBJ1-6
cdr3_nt: TGTGCCAGCAGCTTGGGGCCCCGGGGGGCGGAAAATTCACCCCTCCACTTT
cdr3_aa: CASSLGPRGAENSPLHF

clone_size: many
d_call: NA
cdr3_length: 14
v_call: TRBV18
j_call: TRBJ1-1
cdr3_nt: TGTGCCAGCTCACCGTTGAATGGGAACACTGAAGCTTTCTTT
cdr3_aa: CASSPLNGNTEAFF

clone_size: many
d_call: NA
cdr3_length: 12
v_call: TRBV11-2
j_call: TRBJ1-2
cdr3_nt: TGTGCCACCTACCGGGATCCCTATGGCTACACCTTC
cdr3_aa: CATYRDPYGYTF

clone_size: many
d_call: NA
cdr3_length: 16
v_call: TRBV6-2/TRBV6-3
j_call: TRBJ2-6
cdr3_nt: TGTGCCAGCAGTTGGGACAAAAACTCTGGGGCCAACGTCCTGACTTTC
cdr3_aa: CASSWDKNSGANVLTF

clone_size: many
d_call: TRBD1
cdr3_length: 15
v_call: TRBV5-1
j_call: TRBJ2-1
cdr3_nt: TGCGCCAGCAGCTCACCCGGGACAGGGGACAATGAGCAGTTCTTC
cdr3_aa: CASSSPGTGDNEQFF

clone_size: few
d_call: NA
cdr3_length: 11
v_call: TRBV12-3/TRBV12-4
j_call: TRBJ2-1
cdr3_nt: TGTGCCAGCAGTTCTAGACTAGGAGGGTTCTTC
cdr3_aa: CASSSRLGGFF

clone_size: NA
d_call: NA
cdr3_length: 14
v_call: TRBV28
j_call: TRBJ1-4
cdr3_nt: TGTGCCAGCGCGGGGGGAACAACACGGGGAAAACTGTTTTTT
cdr3_aa: CASAGGTTRGKLFF

clone_size: few
d_call: NA
cdr3_length: 15
v_call: TRBV28
j_call: TRBJ1-1
cdr3_nt: TGTGCCAGCAGTGGTAACAGGGATGGAAACACTGAAGCTTTCTTT
cdr3_aa: CASSGNRDGNTEAFF

clone_size: many
d_call: TRBD2
cdr3_length: 14
v_call: TRBV20-1
j_call: TRBJ2-1
cdr3_nt: TGCAGTGCTAGAACCGGGAGGGTTAACAATGAGCAGTTCTTC
cdr3_aa: CSARTGRVNNEQFF

clone_size: many
d_call: TRBD1
cdr3_length: 15
v_call: TRBV7-9
j_call: TRBJ2-7
cdr3_nt: TGTGCCAGCAGCAATAGAGGGGGGACAGGGGACGAGCAGTACTTC
cdr3_aa: CASSNRGGTGDEQYF

clone_size: many
d_call: TRBD1
cdr3_length: 16
v_call: TRBV9
j_call: TRBJ1-6
cdr3_nt: TGTGCCAGCAGCGTAGAAGGGACAGGTGGGAATTCACCCCTCCACTTT
cdr3_aa: CASSVEGTGGNSPLHF

clone_size: many
d_call: TRBD2
cdr3_length: 16
v_call: TRBV3-1
j_call: TRBJ2-1
cdr3_nt: TGTGCCAGCAGCCAAGAGACTAGCGGGAGGGGGAATGAGCAGTTCTTC
cdr3_aa: CASSQETSGRGNEQFF

clone_size: many
d_call: NA
cdr3_length: 13
v_call: TRBV6-2/TRBV6-3
j_call: TRBJ2-7
cdr3_nt: TGTGCCAGCGCGTTGACGGGCTCCTACGAGCAGTACTTC
cdr3_aa: CASALTGSYEQYF

clone_size: many
d_call: NA
cdr3_length: 15
v_call: TRBV11-2
j_call: TRBJ2-1
cdr3_nt: TGTGCCAGCAGCTTAAGGACAGTAGACTACAATGAGCAGTTCTTC
cdr3_aa: CASSLRTVDYNEQFF

clone_size: many
d_call: TRBD1
cdr3_length: 15
v_call: TRBV19
j_call: TRBJ1-2
cdr3_nt: TGTGCCAGTGCCCCTTCAGGGACAGGGGGCTATGGCTACACCTTC
cdr3_aa: CASAPSGTGGYGYTF

clone_size: many
d_call: NA
cdr3_length: 16
v_call: TRBV25-1
j_call: TRBJ2-7
cdr3_nt: TGTGCCAGCAGTGAAGGGGGGCAGGGGGACCGCTACGAGCAGTACTTC
cdr3_aa: CASSEGGQGDRYEQYF

clone_size: many
d_call: NA
cdr3_length: 18
v_call: TRBV5-1
j_call: TRBJ2-2
cdr3_nt: TGCGCCAGCACCTTTGGACTGCGCGGGACACGTAGTGTCGGGGAGCTGTTTTTT
cdr3_aa: CASTFGLRGTRSVGELFF

clone_size: NA
d_call: NA
cdr3_length: 14
v_call: TRBV2
j_call: TRBJ2-1
cdr3_nt: TGTGCCAGCAGTGTCGGGGCCCGCTACAATGAGCAGTTCTTC
cdr3_aa: CASSVGARYNEQFF

clone_size: many
d_call: TRBD2
cdr3_length: 13
v_call: TRBV20-1
j_call: TRBJ2-3
cdr3_nt: TGCAGTGCTAGCGGACTAGACACAGATACGCAGTATTTT
cdr3_aa: CSASGLDTDTQYF

clone_size: NA
d_call: NA
cdr3_length: 13
v_call: TRBV7-2
j_call: TRBJ1-5
cdr3_nt: TGTGCCAGCAGCTTTACTAGCAATCAGCCCCAGCATTTT
cdr3_aa: CASSFTSNQPQHF

clone_size: once
d_call: NA
cdr3_length: 12
v_call: TRBV27
j_call: TRBJ2-7
cdr3_nt: TGTGCCAGCAGTGTTCTAGGCAATGAGCAGTACTTC
cdr3_aa: CASSVLGNEQYF

clone_size: NA
d_call: TRBD1
cdr3_length: 13
v_call: TRBV2
j_call: TRBJ2-1
cdr3_nt: TGTGCCAGCAGTGGTGACAGGGGGCGTGAGCAGTTCTTC
cdr3_aa: CASSGDRGREQFF

clone_size: many
d_call: NA
cdr3_length: 14
v_call: TRBV30
j_call: TRBJ2-1
cdr3_nt: TGTGCCTGCCACCGGACTCCCCGAAGGGATGAGCAGTTCTTC
cdr3_aa: CACHRTPRRDEQFF

clone_size: many
d_call: TRBD1
cdr3_length: 14
v_call: TRBV7-9
j_call: TRBJ1-5
cdr3_nt: TGTGCCAGCCAGGGGGGCAGGGGGGTTCAGCCCCAGCATTTT
cdr3_aa: CASQGGRGVQPQHF

clone_size: many
d_call: NA
cdr3_length: 15
v_call: TRBV28
j_call: TRBJ1-6
cdr3_nt: TGTGCCAGCACCGCAACCTCAACGGACAATTCACCCCTCCACTTT
cdr3_aa: CASTATSTDNSPLHF

clone_size: many
d_call: NA
cdr3_length: 14
v_call: TRBV27
j_call: TRBJ2-3
cdr3_nt: TGTGCCAGCAGTTTAGGTAGGGGCGGGAATACGCAGTATTTT
cdr3_aa: CASSLGRGGNTQYF

clone_size: many
d_call: NA
cdr3_length: 15
v_call: TRBV28
j_call: TRBJ1-1
cdr3_nt: TGTGCCAGCAGTTTATTCCCCGGGGGTAACACTGAAGCTTTCTTT
cdr3_aa: CASSLFPGGNTEAFF

clone_size: few
d_call: TRBD1
cdr3_length: 12
v_call: TRBV29-1
j_call: TRBJ2-5
cdr3_nt: TGCAGCGCTCGACAGGGACAAGAGACCCAGTACTTC
cdr3_aa: CSARQGQETQYF

clone_size: many
d_call: NA
cdr3_length: 15
v_call: TRBV12-3/TRBV12-4
j_call: TRBJ1-5
cdr3_nt: TGTGCCAGCAGTTTAAGGGGAATTGGCCATCAGCCCCAGCATTTT
cdr3_aa: CASSLRGIGHQPQHF

clone_size: many
d_call: TRBD1
cdr3_length: 17
v_call: TRBV28
j_call: TRBJ2-7
cdr3_nt: TGTGCCAGCAGCCTAAGCGAAGGACAGGGTGGTGACCACGAGCAGTACTTC
cdr3_aa: CASSLSEGQGGDHEQYF

clone_size: many
d_call: TRBD1
cdr3_length: 14
v_call: TRBV19
j_call: TRBJ1-1
cdr3_nt: TGTGCCAGTAGTATGGACAGGGAGGTAACTGAAGCTTTCTTT
cdr3_aa: CASSMDREVTEAFF

clone_size: few
d_call: NA
cdr3_length: 11
v_call: TRBV12-3/TRBV12-4
j_call: TRBJ2-1
cdr3_nt: TGTGCCAGCAGAGAGGGCTATGAGCAGTTCTTC
cdr3_aa: CASREGYEQFF

clone_size: NA
d_call: NA
cdr3_length: 15
v_call: TRBV7-2
j_call: TRBJ2-5
cdr3_nt: TGTGCCAGCAGCCCAAAAATCGTTTTTGGGGAGACCCAGTACTTC
cdr3_aa: CASSPKIVFGETQYF

clone_size: many
d_call: TRBD2
cdr3_length: 15
v_call: TRBV11-2
j_call: TRBJ2-2
cdr3_nt: TGTGCCAGCAGCTTCGGCGGGGGGTCGACCGGGGAGCTGTTTTTT
cdr3_aa: CASSFGGGSTGELFF

clone_size: many
d_call: NA
cdr3_length: 15
v_call: TRBV5-4
j_call: TRBJ2-4
cdr3_nt: TGTGCCAGCAGCCTCTTCGGCGGTACCAAAAACATTCAGTACTTC
cdr3_aa: CASSLFGGTKNIQYF

clone_size: NA
d_call: TRBD1
cdr3_length: 15
v_call: TRBV5-1
j_call: TRBJ1-1
cdr3_nt: TGCGCCAGCAGCCTGCTACAGGGGGCTAACACTGAAGCTTTCTTT
cdr3_aa: CASSLLQGANTEAFF

clone_size: NA
d_call: NA
cdr3_length: 13
v_call: TRBV2
j_call: TRBJ1-1
cdr3_nt: TGTGCCAGCAGTAAGGACTCGAACACTGAAGCTTTCTTT
cdr3_aa: CASSKDSNTEAFF

clone_size: many
d_call: NA
cdr3_length: 18
v_call: TRBV21-1
j_call: TRBJ2-3
cdr3_nt: TGTGCCAGCAGCAAACCCCTAGCAGAACCCCCTAGCACAGATACGCAGTATTTT
cdr3_aa: CASSKPLAEPPSTDTQYF

clone_size: NA
d_call: TRBD2
cdr3_length: 15
v_call: TRBV6-2/TRBV6-3
j_call: TRBJ2-7
cdr3_nt: TGTGCCAGCAGTGAGGACGGGACTAGCGGCTACGAGCAGTACTTC
cdr3_aa: CASSEDGTSGYEQYF

clone_size: many
d_call: NA
cdr3_length: 10
v_call: TRBV28
j_call: TRBJ2-7
cdr3_nt: TGTGCCAGCAGACGGTACGAGCAGTACTTC
cdr3_aa: CASRRYEQYF

clone_size: many
d_call: NA
cdr3_length: 14
v_call: TRBV10-3
j_call: TRBJ1-2
cdr3_nt: TGTGCCATCAGTACTCCGGGGCGCGACTATGGCTACACCTTC
cdr3_aa: CAISTPGRDYGYTF

clone_size: NA
d_call: TRBD1
cdr3_length: 14
v_call: TRBV28
j_call: TRBJ1-2
cdr3_nt: TGTGCCAGCAGCCTACCTAAGGGGGCCAGAGGCTACACCTTC
cdr3_aa: CASSLPKGARGYTF

clone_size: many
d_call: NA
cdr3_length: 14
v_call: TRBV12-3/TRBV12-4
j_call: TRBJ2-2
cdr3_nt: TGTGCCAGCAGTATGGGTGGGGGAACCGGGGAGCTGTTTTTT
cdr3_aa: CASSMGGGTGELFF

clone_size: NA
d_call: TRBD1
cdr3_length: 14
v_call: TRBV5-1
j_call: TRBJ2-1
cdr3_nt: TGCGCCAGCGGCCGGGACAGGGTCGATGGTGAGCAGTTCTTC
cdr3_aa: CASGRDRVDGEQFF

clone_size: many
d_call: TRBD2
cdr3_length: 16
v_call: TRBV7-9
j_call: TRBJ2-3
cdr3_nt: TGTGCCAGCAGCGCGTTACTAGCGGGGGCGGCAGATACGCAGTATTTT
cdr3_aa: CASSALLAGAADTQYF

clone_size: once
d_call: NA
cdr3_length: 15
v_call: TRBV5-1
j_call: TRBJ2-2
cdr3_nt: TGCGCCAGCAGCATCGGGACACCTAACACCGGGGAGCTGTTTTTT
cdr3_aa: CASSIGTPNTGELFF

clone_size: NA
d_call: TRBD1
cdr3_length: 17
v_call: TRBV6-2/TRBV6-3
j_call: TRBJ1-3
cdr3_nt: TGTGCCAGCAGTCCCCTGGGACAGGGCCACTCTGGAAACACCATATATTTT
cdr3_aa: CASSPLGQGHSGNTIYF

clone_size: many
d_call: NA
cdr3_length: 13
v_call: TRBV14
j_call: TRBJ1-6
cdr3_nt: TGTGCCAGCAGCCTAAGGAGCCCTTCACCCCTCCACTTT
cdr3_aa: CASSLRSPSPLHF

clone_size: NA
d_call: NA
cdr3_length: 14
v_call: TRBV5-4
j_call: TRBJ2-1
cdr3_nt: TGTGCCAGCAGCGACGGGACTCTCTACAATGAGCAGTTCTTC
cdr3_aa: CASSDGTLYNEQFF

clone_size: many
d_call: TRBD1
cdr3_length: 16
v_call: TRBV7-9
j_call: TRBJ2-1
cdr3_nt: TGTGCCAGCAGCCTCGAACAGGGGGGTATCTACAATGAGCAGTTCTTC
cdr3_aa: CASSLEQGGIYNEQFF